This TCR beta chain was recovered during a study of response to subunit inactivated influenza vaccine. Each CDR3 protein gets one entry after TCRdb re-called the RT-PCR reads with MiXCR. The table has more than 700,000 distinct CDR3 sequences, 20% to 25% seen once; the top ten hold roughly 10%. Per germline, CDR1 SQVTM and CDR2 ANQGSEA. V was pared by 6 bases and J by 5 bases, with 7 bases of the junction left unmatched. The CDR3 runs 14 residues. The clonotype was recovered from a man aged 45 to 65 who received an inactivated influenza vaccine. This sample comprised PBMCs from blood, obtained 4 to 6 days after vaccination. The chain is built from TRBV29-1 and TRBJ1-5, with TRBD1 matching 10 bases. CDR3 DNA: TGCAGCGTGCAAACCGGGACAGGGGATCAGCCCCAGCATTTT. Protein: CSVQTGTGDQPQHF.